The 8 T cell receptor beta chains in this list originate from one sample, sequenced in a study of T cells in Graves' hyperthyroidism and ophthalmopathy. RNA transcripts were the template for amplifying TCR beta CDR3 regions. A first-round RT-PCR of the TCR CDR3 used the HTBI primer set. TCRdb re-called the multiplex PCR reads through MiXCR, storing one row per CDR3 protein. Of hundreds of thousands of distinct CDR3 sequences in the sample, about 15% are singletons; the top ten hold about 13%. The source material was blood. The receptors were sampled from a man younger than 35 with Graves' ophthalmopathy.

The rearrangement uses TRBV6-1 and TRBJ1-4, with 11 bases aligning to TRBD1. The CDR3 is 13 residues long. In germline, CDR1 is MNHNS, CDR2 SASEGT. V lost 6 bases to trimming and J lost 7 bases; unmatched junction nucleotides: 1. For the CDR3, the DNA is TGTGCCAGCAGGGGGACAGGGGGTGAAAAACTGTTTTTT. Protein: CASRGTGGEKLFF.

On this clonotype: A single base separates this from a much larger clone, so it may be a read error. The chain recombines TRBV7-9 with TRBJ1-3; D unresolved. The V end lost 2 bases, the J end lost 4 bases, and 9 bases lay between the germline ends. The CDR3 is made up of 14 amino acids. Germline CDR1 and CDR2: SEHNR and FQNEAQ (reference sequence). The CDR3 DNA reads as TGTGCCAGCAGCTTACCCTCCCTAGGAAACACCATATATTTT. Translated: CASSLPSLGNTIYF.

There are many counts of this clonotype. The chain links TRBV24-1 to TRBJ2-3; D might be TRBD1 or TRBD2, each matching 5 bases. Looked up from germline, CDR1 is KGHDR and CDR2 is SFDVKD. The germline V and J ends were trimmed by 5 bases and 1 base, with 12 bases remaining between them. The length of the CDR3 is 15 residues. CDR3 in amino acids: CATSGSGDGTDTQYF. The CDR3 DNA follows: TGTGCCACCAGTGGGTCCGGGGACGGCACAGATACGCAGTATTTT.

The chain joins TRBV10-3 to TRBJ1-6, with 10 bases lining up with TRBD1. Looked up from germline, CDR1 is ENHRY and CDR2 is SYGVKD. The junction had 4 bases not matched to a gene; V was cut back by 7 bases and J by 7 bases. The CDR3 covers 14 residues. This CDR3 reads CAITTGQGNSPLHF. The DNA for the CDR3 is TGTGCCATCACCACGGGACAGGGGAATTCACCCCTCCACTTT.

This rearrangement joins TRBV29-1 to TRBJ1-2; D might be TRBD1 (6 bases). V lost 6 bases and J lost 6, with 14 bases in between. Germline assignment: CDR1 SQVTM and CDR2 ANQGSEA. The CDR3 spans 12 residues. CDR3 nucleotides: TGCAGCGTAGAGACAGGTTTGGATGGCTACACCTTC. Protein product: CSVETGLDGYTF.

The J gene is TRBJ1-1, the V gene TRBV24-1; 8 positions agree with TRBD1. The length of the CDR3 is 13 residues. J gave up 12 bases and V 3 bases, and 8 bases lay outside the gene matches. The germline V gene has CDR1 KGHDR and CDR2 SFDVKD. The CDR3 region is CATSDRRGRITFF. The CDR3 DNA is TGTGCCACCAGTGATCGCAGGGGGCGTATTACTTTCTTT.

V gene TRBV12-3 or TRBV12-4 combines with J gene TRBJ2-7; the D gene is possibly TRBD1 (6 bases). The V and J ends lost 1 base and 2 bases respectively, with 12 bases between them. The CDR3 is 15 residues long. The CDR3: CASSLGDILTYEQYF. The CDR3, as DNA: TGTGCCAGCAGTTTAGGGGACATACTAACCTACGAGCAGTACTTC.

This clonotype has a count of ten or more. The J gene is TRBJ1-1, the V gene TRBV12-3 or TRBV12-4, with unresolved D. V gave up 6 bases and J gave up 6 bases, with 11 bases separating them. The CDR3 runs 12 residues. The CDR3 nucleotides read TGTGCCAGCAGACAAAATTATGCTGAAGCTTTCTTT. Translated, it gives CASRQNYAEAFF.